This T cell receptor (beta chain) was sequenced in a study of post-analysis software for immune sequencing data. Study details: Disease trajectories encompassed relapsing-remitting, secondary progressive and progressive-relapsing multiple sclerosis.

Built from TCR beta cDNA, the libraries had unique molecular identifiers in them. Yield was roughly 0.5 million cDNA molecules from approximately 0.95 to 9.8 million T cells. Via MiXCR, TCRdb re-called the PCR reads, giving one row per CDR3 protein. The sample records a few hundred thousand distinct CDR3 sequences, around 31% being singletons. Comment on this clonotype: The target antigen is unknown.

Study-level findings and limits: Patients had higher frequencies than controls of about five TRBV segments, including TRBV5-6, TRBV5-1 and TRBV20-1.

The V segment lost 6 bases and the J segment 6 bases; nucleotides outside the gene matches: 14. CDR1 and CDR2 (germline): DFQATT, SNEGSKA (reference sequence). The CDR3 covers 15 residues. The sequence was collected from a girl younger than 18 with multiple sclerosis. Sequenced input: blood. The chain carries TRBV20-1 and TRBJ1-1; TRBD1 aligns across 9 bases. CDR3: CSASYTGQGMAEAFF. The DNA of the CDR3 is TGCAGTGCCTCTTATACGGGACAGGGTATGGCTGAAGCTTTCTTT.